This T cell receptor (beta chain) was obtained from a study of blood T cell repertoires in COVID-19. Study context: Acute and convalescent COVID-19 samples came from the United States, Italy and Spain. Sample material is recorded as cDNA or gDNA derived from T cells, B-cell-depleted T cells, or PBMCs.

The CDR3 totals 15 residues. Trimming removed 8 bases from V and 2 bases from J, with 19 bases in between. The germline V gene encodes CDR1 MNHNY and CDR2 SVGAGI (reference sequence). As processed by the authors: Reference gene primer amplification gave estimated nucleated cell counts. Some clones are missing from TCRdb's copy, which holds only in-frame ones; the method was immunoSEQ multiplex PCR. V and J calls and clone size are given by that table; D and trimming were obtained from the DNA. Of some 260,000 clones listed, more than 65% are singletons. The sequence came from a woman in her late teens or twenties with acute or convalescent COVID-19. Sequencing input: peripheral blood. The gene calls are TRBV6-6 and TRBJ2-7; maybe TRBD1 (6 bases). The CDR3 sequence: CASGYLPGQTYEQYF. Written as DNA, the CDR3 is TGTGCCAGCGGCTACCTACCGGGACAAACCTACGAGCAGTACTTC.